This TCR beta chain emerged from a study of cytomegalovirus exposure and HLA in healthy donors. Trimming pared 2 bases from V and 4 bases from J, leaving 6 bases between. This CDR3 is 13 amino acids long. CDR1 and CDR2 from the germline V gene are SGHTA and FQGNSA. Libraries were prepared by immunoSEQ multiplex PCR; TCRdb keeps only in-frame clonotypes and omits some of them. Among some 350,000 clones listed, about 85% were seen once. Regarding the study as a whole: Generally TCR sequences proved uncommon, though certain public TCRs appeared in numerous donors. It was about 180 TCR beta chains that were listed as cytomegalovirus-associated.

Remarks on this clone: Its specificity is unknown.

This TCR was recovered from a woman aged 25 to 39 in good health and CMV-seropositive. The chain carries TRBV7-2 and TRBJ2-1; D uncertain. Specimen: PBMCs. The DNA of the CDR3 is TGTGCCAGCAGCTTATTGGGTTACAATGAGCAGTTCTTC. This codes for CASSLLGYNEQFF.